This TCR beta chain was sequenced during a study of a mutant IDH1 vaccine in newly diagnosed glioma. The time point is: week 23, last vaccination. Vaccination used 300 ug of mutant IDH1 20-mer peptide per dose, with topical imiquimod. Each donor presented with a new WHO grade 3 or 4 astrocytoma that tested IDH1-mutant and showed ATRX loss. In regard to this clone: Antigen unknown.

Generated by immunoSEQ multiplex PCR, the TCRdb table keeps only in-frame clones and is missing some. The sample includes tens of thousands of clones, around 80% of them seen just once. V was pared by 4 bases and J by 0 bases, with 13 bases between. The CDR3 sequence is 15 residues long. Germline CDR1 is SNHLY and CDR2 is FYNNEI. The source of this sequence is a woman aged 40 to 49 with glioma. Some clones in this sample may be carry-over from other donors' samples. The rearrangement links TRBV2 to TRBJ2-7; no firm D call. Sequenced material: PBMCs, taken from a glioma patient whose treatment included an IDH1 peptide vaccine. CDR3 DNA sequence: TGTGCCAGCAGTGTTAGGGTTTGGAGCTCCTACGAGCAGTACTTC. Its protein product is CASSVRVWSSYEQYF.